This T cell receptor (beta chain) was found in a study of cytomegalovirus exposure and HLA in healthy donors. Whole-study findings and limits: Sequencing likely produced, as an artifact, a cluster of highly shared sequence variants. Later examination showed HLA-associated TCR beta chains had greater clonal expansion than equally common others. Several of the most significant clusters were apparently associated with common viral pathogens in a later analysis.

About this clone: Its antigen remains unidentified.

60 Vbeta and 13 Jbeta primers were used in PCR. Sequencing used immunoSEQ multiplex PCR; TCRdb keeps in-frame clones, though not all of them. The table records some 180,000 clones, nearly 80% of them present only once. Germline assignment: CDR1 WSHSY and CDR2 SAAADI. CDR3 length equals 14 residues. V lost 7 bases and J lost 7; bases outside the gene matches: 6. This TCR was sampled from a female donor in good health and CMV-seronegative. The sample taken for sequencing was PBMCs. V usage is TRBV10-2 and J usage is TRBJ1-4, with 10 bases fitting TRBD1. The CDR3 DNA sequence: TGCGCCAGCACCCCGGGACAGGGGCTTGAAAAACTGTTTTTT. Its translation is CASTPGQGLEKLFF.